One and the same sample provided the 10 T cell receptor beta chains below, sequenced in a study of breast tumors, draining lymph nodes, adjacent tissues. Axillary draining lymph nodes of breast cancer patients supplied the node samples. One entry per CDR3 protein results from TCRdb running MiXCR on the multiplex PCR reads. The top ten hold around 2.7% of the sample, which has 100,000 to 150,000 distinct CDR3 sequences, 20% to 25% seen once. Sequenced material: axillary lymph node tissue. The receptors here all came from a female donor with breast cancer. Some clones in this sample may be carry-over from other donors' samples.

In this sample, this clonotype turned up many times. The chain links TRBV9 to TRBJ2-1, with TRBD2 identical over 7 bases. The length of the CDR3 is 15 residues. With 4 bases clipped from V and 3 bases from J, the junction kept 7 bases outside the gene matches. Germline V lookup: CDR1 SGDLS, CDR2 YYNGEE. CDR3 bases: TGTGCCAGCAGCATCTCTAGCGGATTCTACAATGAGCAGTTCTTC. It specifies CASSISSGFYNEQFF.

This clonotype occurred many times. The CDR3, as DNA: TGTGCCAGCACCCAAAGGCGGTTTAGTCTAGCTAAATTCCTGGAGCAGTTCTTC. Protein sequence: CASTQRRFSLAKFLEQFF. The chain links TRBV7-9 to TRBJ2-1; tentative D call: TRBD2 (5 bases). The CDR3 consists of 18 residues. The germline gives CDR1 SEHNR, CDR2 FQNEAQ (reference sequence). V was cut by 7 bases and J by 10 bases, with 32 bases left in between.

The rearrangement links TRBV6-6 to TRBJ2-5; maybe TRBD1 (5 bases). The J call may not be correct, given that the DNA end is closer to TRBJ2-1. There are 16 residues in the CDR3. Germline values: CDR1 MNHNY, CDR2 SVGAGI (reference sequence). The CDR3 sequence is CASSQGGRRVQETQFF. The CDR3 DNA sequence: TGTGCCAGCAGTCAGGGCGGAAGGAGAGTCCAAGAGACCCAGTTCTTC.

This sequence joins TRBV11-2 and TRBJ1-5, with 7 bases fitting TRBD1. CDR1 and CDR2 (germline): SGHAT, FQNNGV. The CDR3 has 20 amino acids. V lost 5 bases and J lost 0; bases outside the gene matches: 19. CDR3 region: CASSPIKSQGHGYSNQPQHF. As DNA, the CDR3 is TGTGCCAGCAGCCCTATAAAGTCACAGGGGCACGGATATAGCAATCAGCCCCAGCATTTT.

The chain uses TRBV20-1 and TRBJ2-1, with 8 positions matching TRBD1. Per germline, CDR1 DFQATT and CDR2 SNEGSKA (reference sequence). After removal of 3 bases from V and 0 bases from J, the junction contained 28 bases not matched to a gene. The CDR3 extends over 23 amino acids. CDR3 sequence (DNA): TGCAGTGCTAGTTCCCGGAAAGTGGACAGGGTTTTTTTTCCAATCAGCTCCTACAATGAGCAGTTCTTC. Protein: CSASSRKVDRVFFPISSYNEQFF.

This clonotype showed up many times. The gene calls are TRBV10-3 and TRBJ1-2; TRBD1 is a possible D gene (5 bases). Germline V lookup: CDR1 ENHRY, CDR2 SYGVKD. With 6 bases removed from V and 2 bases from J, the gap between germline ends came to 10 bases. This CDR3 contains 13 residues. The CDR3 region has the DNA TGTGCCATCAGCCCAGGGCTCAACTATGGCTACACCTTC. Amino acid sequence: CAISPGLNYGYTF.

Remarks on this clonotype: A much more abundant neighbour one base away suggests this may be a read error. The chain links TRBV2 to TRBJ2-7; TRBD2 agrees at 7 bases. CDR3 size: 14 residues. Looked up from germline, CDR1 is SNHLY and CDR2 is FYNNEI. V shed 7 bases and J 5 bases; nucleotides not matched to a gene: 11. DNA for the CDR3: TGTGCCAGCAAACTCGGCGGGAGTGGAGACGAGCAGTACTTC. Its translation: CASKLGGSGDEQYF. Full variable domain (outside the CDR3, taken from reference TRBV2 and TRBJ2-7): EPEVTQTPSHQVTQMGQEVILRCVPISNHLYFYWYRQILGQKVEFLVSFYNNEISEKSEIFDDQFSVERPDGSNFTLKIRSTKLEDSAMYFCASKLGGSGDEQYFGPGTRLTVT.

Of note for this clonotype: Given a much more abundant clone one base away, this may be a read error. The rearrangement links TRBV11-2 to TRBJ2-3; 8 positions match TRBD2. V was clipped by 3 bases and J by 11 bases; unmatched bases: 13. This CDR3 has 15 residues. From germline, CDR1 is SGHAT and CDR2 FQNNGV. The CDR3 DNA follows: TGTGCCAGCAGCTTTTCTATTAGCGGGAACGCTAGGCAGTATTTT. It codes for CASSFSISGNARQYF. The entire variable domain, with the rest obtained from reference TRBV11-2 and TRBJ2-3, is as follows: EAGVAQSPRYKIIEKRQSVAFWCNPISGHATLYWYQQILGQGPKLLIQFQNNGVVDDSQLPKDRFSAERLKGVDSTLKIQPAKLEDSAVYLCASSFSISGNARQYFGPGTRLTVL.

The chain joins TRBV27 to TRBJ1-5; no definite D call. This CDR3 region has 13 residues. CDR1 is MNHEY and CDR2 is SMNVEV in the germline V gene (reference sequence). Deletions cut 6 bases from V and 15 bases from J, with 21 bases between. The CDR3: CASRTTGSFLWHF. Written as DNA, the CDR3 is TGTGCCAGCAGGACTACCGGGTCGTTCTTGTGGCATTTT.

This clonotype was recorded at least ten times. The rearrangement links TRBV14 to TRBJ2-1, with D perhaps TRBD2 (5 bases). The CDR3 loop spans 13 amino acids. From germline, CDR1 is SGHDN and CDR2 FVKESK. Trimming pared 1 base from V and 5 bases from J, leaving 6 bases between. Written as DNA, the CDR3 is TGTGCCAGCAGCCAAGTAGCGAACAATGAGCAGTTCTTC. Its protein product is CASSQVANNEQFF.